Each of the 26 T cell receptor beta chains below was sequenced from the same sample in a study of CD8 T cells in ankylosing spondylitis. TCRdb fed the 5' RACE reads into MiXCR, producing one record per CDR3 protein. Of about 230,000 distinct CDR3 sequences listed, approximately 7.6% are singletons. Material: blood, either unsorted or a sorted T cell fraction (not recorded which). The receptors derive from a female donor with ankylosing spondylitis or in good health (not recorded which).

This clonotype was found many times. The chain joins TRBV5-1 to TRBJ1-1; TRBD1 matches at 8 bases. The CDR3 sequence is 14 residues long. With 0 bases clipped from V and 7 bases from J, the junction kept 5 bases outside the gene matches. CDR1 is SGHRS, CDR2 YFSETQ, per germline. As DNA, the CDR3 is TGCGCCAGCAGCTTGGGGCAGGGGGCAAATGAAGCTTTCTTT. Translation gives CASSLGQGANEAFF. Full variable domain (remainder filled in from reference TRBV5-1 and TRBJ1-1): KAGVTQTPRYLIKTRGQQVTLSCSPISGHRSVSWYQQTPGQGLQFLFEYFSETQRNKGNFPGRFSGRQFSNSRSEMNVSTLELGDSALYLCASSLGQGANEAFFGQGTRLTVV.

This clonotype occurred many times. This rearrangement joins TRBV27 to TRBJ2-5; 7 nucleotides align to TRBD2. Germline CDR1 is MNHEY and CDR2 is SMNVEV (reference sequence). V gave up 2 bases and J gave up 6 bases; unmatched junction bases: 9. The CDR3 loop spans 15 amino acids. The CDR3 protein is CASSLRREGLKTQYF. The CDR3 coding sequence is TGTGCCAGCAGTTTAAGGAGGGAGGGCCTGAAGACCCAGTACTTC.

This clonotype was counted many times. The rearrangement uses TRBV6-5 and TRBJ2-1; D not resolved. Germline CDR1 and CDR2: MNHEY and SVGAGI. CDR3 length equals 16 residues. The V and J ends lost 2 bases and 0 bases respectively, with 11 bases between them. The CDR3, as DNA: TGTGCCAGCAGTTACCGGTTCTCCCCCTCCTACAATGAGCAGTTCTTC. Translated: CASSYRFSPSYNEQFF.

This clonotype was detected only a few times. This chain uses TRBV20-1 with TRBJ2-3; weak D call: TRBD2 (5 bases). Trimming shortened V by 6 bases and J by 4 bases, and 11 bases separated the two germline ends. The CDR3 is 12 amino acids. Germline V gene data show CDR1 as DFQATT and CDR2 as SNEGSKA (reference sequence). CDR3 DNA: TGCAGTGCCAAGGACTTTGCAGATACGCAGTATTTT. Its protein is CSAKDFADTQYF.

At least ten counts were recorded for this clonotype. The rearrangement uses TRBV11-2 and TRBJ2-1; 15 bases map to TRBD2. V was pared by 5 bases and J by 3 bases, with 8 bases of the junction left unmatched. This CDR3 has 18 amino acids. Germline lookup yields CDR1 SGHAT and CDR2 FQNNGV. The CDR3 sequence is CASSPGLAGGALYNEQFF. CDR3 DNA: TGTGCCAGCAGCCCGGGACTAGCGGGAGGCGCCCTCTACAATGAGCAGTTCTTC.

As concerns this clonotype: This may be a read error: a much more frequent sequence differs by one nucleotide. The CDR3 protein is CSVQPDSGNTIYF. The CDR3, as DNA: TGCAGCGTCCAGCCCGACTCTGGAAACACCATATATTTT. The V gene is TRBV29-1, the J gene TRBJ1-3, with D uncertain. V was trimmed by 6 bases and J by 0 bases, leaving 9 bases between them. The CDR3 totals 13 residues. Germline loops: CDR1 SQVTM, CDR2 ANQGSEA.

This clonotype occurred many times. The chain carries TRBV20-1 and TRBJ1-2, with D maybe TRBD1 (5 bases). The V and J ends lost 6 bases and 0 bases respectively, with 14 bases between them. The CDR3 loop spans 14 amino acids. The germline V gene encodes CDR1 DFQATT and CDR2 SNEGSKA (reference sequence). CDR3 DNA sequence: TGCAGTGCCAGTAGGGAGACAGCTAACTATGGCTACACCTTC. This translates into CSASRETANYGYTF.

Ten or more counts support this clonotype. This rearrangement joins TRBV15 to TRBJ1-6; D not certain. The germline V and J ends were trimmed by 4 bases and 9 bases, with 16 bases remaining between them. Per germline, CDR1 LNHNV and CDR2 YYDKDF (reference sequence). This CDR3 comprises 15 residues. The DNA of the CDR3 is TGTGCCACCAGCAAAGGTTTGGAGGGTGGTTCACCCCTCCACTTT. This translates into CATSKGLEGGSPLHF.

This clonotype turned up a few times. The chain employs TRBV19 and TRBJ2-2; D not resolved. The CDR3 contains 16 residues. Deletions cut 8 bases from V and 3 bases from J, with 19 bases between. Germline V CDR1 and CDR2: LNHDA, SQIVND (reference sequence). DNA of the CDR3: TGTGCCAGTGGGTCTAGTCTGTTGACGGACACCGGGGAGCTGTTTTTT. It codes for CASGSSLLTDTGELFF.

This clonotype has ten or more counts. The J gene is TRBJ2-5, the V gene TRBV10-3; the match to TRBD1 covers 8 bases. This CDR3 spans 15 amino acids. Germline V CDR1 and CDR2: ENHRY, SYGVKD. The V segment lost 10 bases and the J segment 10 bases; nucleotides outside the gene matches: 20. CDR3 protein: CATSGQVRSQEVQYF. For the CDR3, the DNA is TGTGCCACCTCGGGACAGGTGAGGTCCCAGGAAGTCCAGTACTTC.

CDR3 nucleotide sequence: TGTGCCAGCAGCTTAGGTTATCGAACCTCTGAAGGGGAGCTGTTTTTT. Translation gives CASSLGYRTSEGELFF. This chain joins TRBV7-9 and TRBJ2-2, with no clear D. This CDR3 is 16 amino acids long. CDR1 SEHNR and CDR2 FQNEAQ come from the germline V gene (reference sequence). Trimming shortened V by 1 base and J by 8 bases, and 17 bases separated the two germline ends.

In the case of this clonotype: A read error is possible here, since a much larger clone lies one base away. The chain is built from TRBV7-9 and TRBJ2-1; 9 bases fit TRBD1. The germline V gene encodes CDR1 SEHNR and CDR2 FQNEAQ (reference sequence). Trimming took 2 bases from V and 12 from J; bases not matched to a gene: 8. This CDR3 region has 14 residues. CDR3 in amino acids: CASSLSQGAYAQFF. Written as DNA, the CDR3 is TGTGCCAGCAGCTTATCACAGGGGGCCTATGCGCAGTTCTTC.

This clonotype was observed many times. J is TRBJ2-3 and V is TRBV10-3, with D possibly matching TRBD1 (7 bases). Trimming removed 4 bases at V and 4 bases at J, with 15 bases between. This CDR3 has 15 residues. Germline CDR1 and CDR2: ENHRY and SYGVKD. The CDR3 sequence: CAISVTGEAADTQYF. The DNA of the CDR3 is TGTGCCATCAGTGTTACAGGGGAGGCCGCAGATACGCAGTATTTT.

This clonotype was picked up many times. The chain carries TRBV3-1 and TRBJ2-7; TRBD2 agrees at 12 bases. Germline V CDR1 and CDR2: LGHDT, YNNKEL (reference sequence). The length of the CDR3 is 18 residues. V trimming: 1 base; J trimming: 5 bases; junction bases outside the gene matches: 12. The CDR3 region has the DNA TGTGCCAGCAGCCAAGGAACTAGCGGGAGGACCAGAGCCAACGAGCAGTACTTC. This codes for CASSQGTSGRTRANEQYF.

This clonotype occurred many times. The chain links TRBV6-2 or TRBV6-3 to TRBJ2-1, with 10 bases that match TRBD1. The CDR3 loop spans 15 amino acids. V trimming: 2 bases; J trimming: 5 bases; junction bases outside the gene matches: 3. Germline loops: CDR1 MNHEY, CDR2 SVGEGT. In DNA, the CDR3 is TGTGCCAGCAGTTACCGAGACAGGGGGCACAATGAGCAGTTCTTC. Encoded protein: CASSYRDRGHNEQFF.

Many counts were recorded for this clonotype. J is TRBJ2-5 and V is TRBV7-9, with 8 bases that match TRBD2. This CDR3 has 14 amino acids. Germline V gives CDR1 SEHNR, CDR2 FQNEAQ (reference sequence). V was pared by 4 bases and J by 5 bases, with 6 bases of the junction left unmatched. The CDR3 DNA sequence: TGTGCCAGCAGCTCCGGGACTAGTTCGGAGACCCAGTACTTC. This encodes CASSSGTSSETQYF.

DNA of the CDR3: TGTGCCAGCTGGGCGGGGCAGGCAACCTACGAGCAGTACTTC. Its protein product is CASWAGQATYEQYF. The rearrangement uses TRBV28 and TRBJ2-7; D is possibly TRBD2 (6 bases). Trimming left V 8 bases short and J 2 bases short, with 16 bases between. There are 14 residues in the CDR3. Looked up from germline, CDR1 is MDHEN and CDR2 is SYDVKM.

This clonotype occurred many times. A read error may produce the germline difference seen at one junction end. The chain links TRBV5-1 to TRBJ1-2; D gene unclear. The CDR3 totals 9 residues. CDR1 and CDR2 from the germline V gene are SGHRS and YFSETQ. The DNA for the CDR3 is TGCGCCAGCAGCCCTGGACCCTTCTTC. Translation gives CASSPGPFF.

This clonotype has just a few counts. The chain uses TRBV20-1 and TRBJ2-3, with unresolved D. Trimming removed 6 bases at V and 6 bases at J, with 10 bases between. The CDR3 is made up of 11 amino acids. Germline lookup yields CDR1 DFQATT and CDR2 SNEGSKA (reference sequence). In nucleotides, the CDR3 is TGCAGTGCCCCGAGAGCGGATACGCAGTATTTT. It specifies CSAPRADTQYF.

This clonotype was counted many times. The chain couples TRBV24-1 to TRBJ2-3, with D possibly TRBD1 on 7 matching bases. The germline gives CDR1 KGHDR, CDR2 SFDVKD. This CDR3 is 16 amino acids long. V was clipped by 0 bases and J by 1 base, with 10 bases between them. The CDR3 DNA sequence: TGTGCCACCAGTGATTTGGGGGGGACAGGCACAGATACGCAGTATTTT. Its protein is CATSDLGGTGTDTQYF.

This clonotype was picked up many times. The genes are TRBV5-1 and TRBJ1-5; D gene ambiguous. The germline CDR1 and CDR2 sequences are SGHRS and YFSETQ. There are 13 residues in the CDR3. V lost 2 bases, J lost 5 bases, and 8 bases lay in between. The CDR3: CASSLLPDQPQHF. Here the CDR3 DNA reads TGCGCCAGCAGCTTATTGCCGGATCAGCCCCAGCATTTT.

This clonotype was detected many times. The rearrangement links TRBV30 to TRBJ2-5; D is undetermined. This CDR3 has 10 amino acids. Looked up from germline, CDR1 is GTSNPN and CDR2 is SVGIG (reference sequence). Between the trimmed V and J ends, which lost 2 bases and 5 bases, there was a span of 3 bases. The CDR3 sequence: CAWSRETQYF. Here the CDR3 DNA reads TGTGCCTGGAGTCGGGAGACCCAGTACTTC.

This clonotype was seen many times. The chain combines TRBV2 with TRBJ2-1, with D unresolved. Germline V gives CDR1 SNHLY, CDR2 FYNNEI. The CDR3 has 11 amino acids. Trimming removed 6 bases from V and 7 bases from J, with 7 bases in between. The CDR3 DNA is TGTGCCAGCAGACAGTTTAATGAGCAGTTCTTC. This codes for CASRQFNEQFF.

This clonotype was recorded many times. The chain employs TRBV20-1 and TRBJ2-3; tentative D call: TRBD2 (5 bases). Germline V gene data show CDR1 as DFQATT and CDR2 as SNEGSKA (reference sequence). The CDR3 is 16 residues long. Trimming took off 6 bases at V and 3 bases at J, with 22 bases between the two ends. CDR3 protein: CSARSGPGLATDTQYF. The CDR3 DNA reads TGCAGTGCACGGTCCGGTCCGGGGTTGGCTACAGATACGCAGTATTTT.

This clonotype appeared many times. The junction departs from germline at one end; a sequencing error may be responsible. J is TRBJ2-2 and V is TRBV5-8, with D uncertain. Germline CDR1 is SGHTS and CDR2 is YDEGEE. The length of the CDR3 is 15 residues. The CDR3 region is CASTLDPPGTGELFF. For the CDR3, the DNA is TGTGCCAGCACCTTGGATCCTCCAGGCACCGGGGAGCTGTTTTTT.

This clonotype was recorded a few times. The chain couples TRBV11-1 to TRBJ2-2, with 11 positions matching TRBD2. Germline V gives CDR1 SGHAT, CDR2 FQDESV (reference sequence). Trimming took 5 bases from V and 3 from J; bases not matched to a gene: 17. This CDR3 is built from 20 residues. The CDR3 protein is CASSHIPWKGSGRDTGELFF. The CDR3 DNA reads as TGTGCCAGCAGCCACATCCCCTGGAAGGGTAGCGGGAGGGACACCGGGGAGCTGTTTTTT.